A selection of T cell receptor beta chains follows, all from one sample in a study of beta chain features in type 1 diabetes. Generated by immunoSEQ multiplex PCR, the TCRdb table keeps only in-frame clones and is missing some. The data show about 330,000 clones, 9.5% to 12% seen once. The sample consisted of naive CD4+ T cells from blood. All receptors derive from a woman under 40 in good health. CDR3s include the opening cysteine and the closing phenylalanine or tryptophan. D genes are given only for firm matches. Clone size is stated in some rows and not others, as once, few, many or a class when expanded.

v_call	clone_size	d_call	j_call	cdr3_nt	cdr3_aa
TRBV30	few	-	TRBJ2-3	TGTGCCTGGAGTTTGATTCAGGGCACAGATACGCAGTATTTT	CAWSLIQGTDTQYF
TRBV7-9	-	TRBD2	TRBJ2-3	TGTGCCAGCAGCCCTGGGACTAGCGGGACGGATACGCAGTATTTT	CASSPGTSGTDTQYF
TRBV30	-	TRBD1	TRBJ1-5	TGTGCCTGGAGCCCCAGACAGGGTAAGATGCAGCCCCAGCATTTT	CAWSPRQGKMQPQHF
TRBV29-1	-	TRBD1	TRBJ2-7	TGCAGCGGTGGACAGGGTGTGCTTGGCGAGCAGTACTTC	CSGGQGVLGEQYF
TRBV7-2	-	TRBD2	TRBJ2-3	TGTGCCAGCAGCCTGGGACTAGCGATCGGGCCAGATACGCAGTATTTT	CASSLGLAIGPDTQYF
TRBV5-1	-	-	TRBJ2-5	TGCGCCAGCAGCCTTGGGACTGAAATATCAGAGACCCAGTACTTC	CASSLGTEISETQYF
TRBV18	few	TRBD1	TRBJ2-1	TGTGCCAGCTCACCACAACAGGGGATTAACAATGAGCAGTTCTTC	CASSPQQGINNEQFF
TRBV7-2	few	-	TRBJ1-5	TGTGCCAGCAGTTCTGGACGGGGAACTCAGCCCCAGCATTTT	CASSSGRGTQPQHF
TRBV30	few	TRBD1	TRBJ2-2	TGTGCCTGGAGTTTTGAGACAGGGCCCACCGGGGAGCTGTTTTTT	CAWSFETGPTGELFF
TRBV18	few	TRBD2	TRBJ2-3	TGTGCCAGCTCAGGGTCTAGCGGGATTTCGACAGATACGCAGTATTTT	CASSGSSGISTDTQYF
TRBV7-9	few	-	TRBJ2-3	TGTGCCAGCAGCACCGGGATTAGCACAGATACGCAGTATTTT	CASSTGISTDTQYF
TRBV5-4	few	TRBD1	TRBJ2-3	TGTGCCAGCAGCTTCGGGGACAGGGCGACAGATACGCAGTATTTT	CASSFGDRATDTQYF
TRBV23-1	-	TRBD1	TRBJ2-7	TGCGCCAGCCACTCGGCAGGGGGCGCTTCAGAGCAGTACTTC	CASHSAGGASEQYF
TRBV9	-	TRBD2	TRBJ2-1	TGTGCCAGCAGCCCCAGACTAGCGGGAACCAATGAGCAGTTCTTC	CASSPRLAGTNEQFF
TRBV2	-	-	TRBJ2-6	TGTGCCAGCAGTGAGGAAGTGGGGGGTGGGGCCAACGTCCTGACTTTC	CASSEEVGGGANVLTF
TRBV9	few	-	TRBJ1-2	TGTGCCAGCAGCGTAGTCTCGTCCGGGGGTGGAGGCTACACCTTC	CASSVVSSGGGGYTF
TRBV7-3	few	-	TRBJ2-3	TGTGCCAGCAGCTTAAGCGGCGGCCCTAGCACAGATACGCAGTATTTT	CASSLSGGPSTDTQYF
TRBV11-2	few	-	TRBJ2-7	TGTGCCAGCAGCTTATGGGCCGCCGACGAGCAGTACTTC	CASSLWAADEQYF
TRBV29-1	-	-	TRBJ2-5	TGCAGCGCTAACAGCGGAATCACCCAAGAGACCCAGTACTTC	CSANSGITQETQYF
TRBV10-3	few	TRBD1	TRBJ2-5	TGTGCCACCCGACGACAGGGGGGGGAGACCCAGTACTTC	CATRRQGGETQYF
TRBV29-1	few	-	TRBJ2-2	TGCAGCGTTCTCCCCAGTCAGAACACCGGGGAGCTGTTTTTT	CSVLPSQNTGELFF
TRBV7-9	few	-	TRBJ2-7	TGTGCCAGCAGCTTAGGCTTGGCAAGCTACGAGCAGTACTTC	CASSLGLASYEQYF
TRBV18	few	-	TRBJ2-7	TGTGCCAGCTCACCCCGGGGTATGGACGAGCAGTACTTC	CASSPRGMDEQYF
TRBV6-1	few	-	TRBJ1-2	TGTGCCAGCAGTGAACTTATCAGTGGCTACACCTTC	CASSELISGYTF
TRBV29-1	few	-	TRBJ1-1	TGCAGCGTTGCGGGAGGGGGCACTGAAGCTTTCTTT	CSVAGGGTEAFF
TRBV5-5	-	TRBD1	TRBJ1-5	TGTGCCAGCAGCTTATCTCCGGGACAGGGAACGGAGCCCCAGCATTTT	CASSLSPGQGTEPQHF
TRBV29-1	-	TRBD2	TRBJ2-5	TGCAGCACCCCCCTTCTAGCGGGGGCTCAAGAGACCCAGTACTTC	CSTPLLAGAQETQYF
TRBV18	-	-	TRBJ2-3	TGTGCCAGCTCACCCCTGCGAGCGGAGAGCACAGATACGCAGTATTTT	CASSPLRAESTDTQYF